This entry is about one TCR beta chain. These data belong to a study of blood T cell repertoires in COVID-19. V gave up 7 bases and J gave up 4 bases; unmatched junction bases: 7. There are 13 residues in the CDR3. In germline, CDR1 is MDHEN, CDR2 SYDVKM. As handled by the study authors: Cell counts per sample came from amplifying reference gene primers. Only in-frame clones appear in the TCRdb table, and some are missing; sequencing was by immunoSEQ multiplex PCR. V and J calls and clone size are those listed in that table; D and trimming were worked out from the DNA. The sample records about 390,000 clones, approximately 90% being singletons. Participants were aged about 18 to 89 years from around 25 US areas. Participants' own reports of clinical history determined their cohort assignment.

The rearrangement joins TRBV28 to TRBJ2-7; 7 bases line up with TRBD2. The clonotype was recovered from a woman aged 45-65 years who had recovered from COVID-19. The sequenced sample was PBMCs or T cells enriched from blood (not recorded which). CDR3 sequence: CASTRTRGYEQYF. In nucleotides, the CDR3 is TGTGCCAGCACGCGGACTAGAGGGTACGAGCAGTACTTC.